This T cell receptor (beta chain) was identified during a study of long-term antiretroviral therapy in people with HIV. The germline V gene encodes CDR1 PRHDT and CDR2 FYEKMQ (reference sequence). This CDR3 region has 12 residues. Every one of the participants with HIV received treatment in the United States. Notes on the study in general: Post-ART diversity increased but stayed below transplant donor controls. The study collected blood between about 2003 and 2018, possibly under older ART regimens.

With survey level as its setting, the immunoSEQ assay was v3.0. Sequencing used immunoSEQ multiplex PCR; TCRdb keeps in-frame clones, though not all of them. The sample records fewer than 20,000 clones, 78% being singletons. On this clone itself: Its antigen is unknown. At one boundary the junction diverges from the germline segment, which might be a read error.

The origin of this receptor is a woman between 50 and 59 years old with HIV. The chain joins TRBV13 to TRBJ2-3, with D possibly matching TRBD2 (6 bases). The sequenced sample was unsorted PBMCs, obtained 0.3 years after starting antiretroviral therapy. CDR3 bases: TGTGCCAGTGGCGGGGTCACAGATGCGCAGTATTTT. It yields the protein CASGGVTDAQYF.